The rows below give T cell receptor beta chains drawn from one sample of a study of cytomegalovirus exposure and HLA in healthy donors. Assay: immunoSEQ multiplex PCR; the TCRdb copy retains only in-frame clones and omits some. The data show about 190,000 clones, 80% seen once. Sequenced sample: PBMCs. These receptors were collected from a boy between 10 and 17 years old in good health and CMV-seronegative. Both conserved end residues are part of each CDR3. The D gene is left open where the match is weak. Size tells how often a clone was seen (once, few, many) or the class of an expanded clone, and some rows leave it out.

d_gene | abundance | j_gene | v_gene | CDR3nt | CDR3aa
TRBD1 | NA | TRBJ2-7 | TRBV29-1 | TGCAGCGTTGCAGGGGGTGAGCAGTACTTC | CSVAGGEQYF
NA | NA | TRBJ1-1 | TRBV6-6 | TGTGCCAGCACCCCGAACTTAAGCACTGAAGCTTTCTTT | CASTPNLSTEAFF
TRBD1 | NA | TRBJ2-6 | TRBV9 | TGTGCCAGCAGCCCCACAGGGGCCCTCTCTGGGGCCAACGTCCTGACTTTC | CASSPTGALSGANVLTF
TRBD2 | NA | TRBJ2-1 | TRBV7-3 | TGTGCCAGCAGCTTAATATGGACTAGCGGGAAGTCGACCCAGCAGTTCTTC | CASSLIWTSGKSTQQFF
TRBD2 | once | TRBJ2-7 | TRBV18 | TGTGCCAGCTCACTAGGGAGGGCCTTGTACGAGCAGTACTTC | CASSLGRALYEQYF
TRBD1 | NA | TRBJ1-1 | TRBV27 | TGTGCCAGCAGTCTCAGGGGGTCGGACACTGAAGCTTTCTTT | CASSLRGSDTEAFF
NA | few | TRBJ2-3 | TRBV6-5 | TGTGCCAGCAGTTACTCGGGGAGAGTTACAGATACGCAGTATTTT | CASSYSGRVTDTQYF
TRBD1 | few | TRBJ1-6 | TRBV27 | TGTGCCAGCAGTCTCGGGACAGCAAATTCACCCCTCCACTTT | CASSLGTANSPLHF
NA | NA | TRBJ2-5 | TRBV5-6 | TGTGCCAGCAGCTTTTTTGCTCGCGGGGGCCTAAGTCGGGAGACCCAGTACTTC | CASSFFARGGLSRETQYF
TRBD1 | NA | TRBJ1-1 | TRBV5-1 | TGCGCCAGCAGCTTGGGAGCAGGGGGAAAAACTGAAGCTTTCTTT | CASSLGAGGKTEAFF
NA | NA | TRBJ2-3 | TRBV4-1 | TGCGCCAGCAGCCTAACGCATGGGAGTAGCACAGATACGCAGTATTTT | CASSLTHGSSTDTQYF
NA | NA | TRBJ1-2 | TRBV4-1 | TGCGCCAGCAGCCAAGTCCCGGAGGGTACGCACTATGGCTACACCTTC | CASSQVPEGTHYGYTF
NA | NA | TRBJ1-5 | TRBV19 | TGTGCCAGTAGTACCGCAAGTATTCATATCTATAGCAATCAGCCCCAGCATTTT | CASSTASIHIYSNQPQHF
NA | NA | TRBJ2-7 | TRBV2 | TGTGCCAGCAGTGAAGCGCTTCCCGGGGAACCCTACGAGCAGTACTTC | CASSEALPGEPYEQYF
NA | once | TRBJ2-5 | TRBV7-6 | TGTGCCAGCAGCTTACCCGAACGAAGCGGAGATCAAGAGACCCAGTACTTC | CASSLPERSGDQETQYF
NA | NA | TRBJ1-5 | TRBV7-9 | TGTGCCAGCAGCCCCCCGGGGGGCATGCATCAGCCCCAGCATTTT | CASSPPGGMHQPQHF
TRBD1 | NA | TRBJ1-6 | TRBV4-2 | TGTGCCAGCAGCCAAGGGGGGACAGGGGAGCTTATCTATAATTCACCCCTCCACTTT | CASSQGGTGELIYNSPLHF
NA | NA | TRBJ1-6 | TRBV30 | TGTGCCTGGACTCGGGGGGCGCGAGTTTCACCCCTCCACTTT | CAWTRGARVSPLHF
NA | NA | TRBJ2-7 | TRBV6-7 | TGTGCCAGCATTCCCACCGGGGAGCGGAGGACCTACGAGCAGTACTTC | CASIPTGERRTYEQYF
TRBD2 | NA | TRBJ2-5 | TRBV11-3 | TGTGCCAGCACCCCCCGGGGGGGGTCTAAAGAGACCCAGTACTTC | CASTPRGGSKETQYF
NA | NA | TRBJ2-7 | TRBV19 | TGTGCCAGTAGTACCACAGGCGGGGCCTACGATTCCGAGCAGTACTTC | CASSTTGGAYDSEQYF
NA | NA | TRBJ1-1 | TRBV30 | TGTGCCTGGAGTCCGCACCTCAGGGGCACTGAAGCTTTCTTT | CAWSPHLRGTEAFF
NA | NA | TRBJ2-1 | TRBV9 | TGTGCCAGCAGCGTAGACGGGAGAATGAATGAGCAGTTCTTC | CASSVDGRMNEQFF
TRBD2 | NA | TRBJ2-1 | TRBV11-3 | TGTGCCAGCAGCTGGACTGCGTTGACTAGCGGGAGGGTTTGGGAGGAGCAGTTCTTC | CASSWTALTSGRVWEEQFF
NA | NA | TRBJ1-1 | TRBV5-1 | TGCGCCAGCAGCTTCGGACAGAGCCCTGAAGCTTTCTTT | CASSFGQSPEAFF
NA | few | TRBJ1-2 | TRBV6-1 | TGTGCCAGCATCCTGAGCCGGGGGAACTATGGCTACACCTTC | CASILSRGNYGYTF
TRBD1 | NA | TRBJ2-7 | TRBV18 | TGTGCCAGCTCACCCCGGACAGGATCGAGCTCCTACGAGCAGTACTTC | CASSPRTGSSSYEQYF
TRBD2 | NA | TRBJ2-3 | TRBV7-8 | TGTGCCAGCAGACGTAGCGGGAGGGCCCCAGATACGCAGTATTTT | CASRRSGRAPDTQYF
TRBD1 | NA | TRBJ1-2 | TRBV7-9 | TGTGCCGGAGGGGGACAGGGTGGTTCTGGCTACACCTTC | CAGGGQGGSGYTF
NA | once | TRBJ1-1 | TRBV5-1 | TGCGCCAGCAGCCCGAGGGAGAACACTGAAGCTTTCTTT | CASSPRENTEAFF
TRBD1 | NA | TRBJ1-2 | TRBV5-1 | TGCGCCAGTACCCGTGGACAGGGGCATGGCTACACCTTC | CASTRGQGHGYTF
NA | NA | TRBJ1-1 | TRBV7-9 | TGTGCCAGCGACCTAGGTGGGACTGAAGCTTTCTTT | CASDLGGTEAFF
TRBD2 | once | TRBJ2-1 | TRBV7-2 | TGTGCCAGCAGCACCCAGAAGGGACTAGCGGTAACCAATGAGCAGTTCTTC | CASSTQKGLAVTNEQFF
NA | NA | TRBJ2-3 | TRBV5-1 | TGCGCCAGCAGCTTGGGTGGTGTGCGAGATACGCAGTATTTT | CASSLGGVRDTQYF
NA | NA | TRBJ2-3 | TRBV11-2 | TGTGCCAGCAGCTCGGTTCGCAGGGGTAATACGCAGTATTTT | CASSSVRRGNTQYF
NA | NA | TRBJ2-3 | TRBV4-1 | TGCGCCAGCAGCCAAGTGGGCCCCCCAAGAAGCACAGATACGCAGTATTTT | CASSQVGPPRSTDTQYF
NA | NA | TRBJ1-1 | TRBV9 | TGTGCCAGCAGCTCAGAAGGAGCTCGCACTGAAGCTTTCTTT | CASSSEGARTEAFF